The 27 T cell receptor beta chains in this list originate from one sample, sequenced in a study of cytomegalovirus exposure and HLA in healthy donors. The repertoire was sequenced with immunoSEQ multiplex PCR; TCRdb's copy has only in-frame clones and lacks some. The data hold 220,000 or so clones, with over 75% observed a single time. Sequenced: PBMCs. Receptor source: a woman aged 18-29 years in good health and CMV-seropositive.

The genes are TRBV6-5 and TRBJ2-5; the D gene is possibly TRBD2 (7 bases). This CDR3 region has 14 residues. The V and J ends lost 6 bases and 5 bases respectively, with 16 bases between them. The germline V gene has CDR1 MNHEY and CDR2 SVGAGI. The CDR3 region is CASRGGGGGETQYF. The DNA of the CDR3 is TGTGCCAGCAGGGGAGGGGGAGGGGGGGAGACCCAGTACTTC.

The sample holds a few counts of this clone. In DNA, the CDR3 is TGCGCCAGCAGCTCCATCGGGACTAGCGTTGACTCCCAGTACTTC. Translated: CASSSIGTSVDSQYF. The chain recombines TRBV5-1 with TRBJ2-7, with 10 bases identical to TRBD2. From germline, CDR1 is SGHRS and CDR2 YFSETQ. The CDR3 extends over 15 amino acids. With 3 bases clipped from V and 10 bases from J, the junction kept 13 bases outside the gene matches. Combining the CDR3 with reference TRBV5-1 and TRBJ2-7 gives the whole variable domain KAGVTQTPRYLIKTRGQQVTLSCSPISGHRSVSWYQQTPGQGLQFLFEYFSETQRNKGNFPGRFSGRQFSNSRSEMNVSTLELGDSALYLCASSSIGTSVDSQYFGPGTRLTVT.

J is TRBJ1-5 and V is TRBV21-1; TRBD1 is the table's D call and was not checked against the DNA. TRBV21-1 constitutes a pseudogene. This CDR3 region has 18 residues. CDR3 sequence (DNA): TGTGCCAGCAGCTTCATGAGGGACAGACCCTATAGCAATCAGCCCCAGCATTTT. Translation gives CASSFMRDRPYSNQPQHF.

V and J are TRBV9 and TRBJ1-1, with D perhaps matching TRBD1 (6 bases). V lost 0 bases, J lost 0 bases, and 9 bases lay in between. Germline V gene sequence: CDR1 SGDLS, CDR2 YYNGEE. CDR3 size: 15 residues. In DNA, the CDR3 is TGTGCCAGCAGCGTAGCTCAGGGGATGAACACTGAAGCTTTCTTT. It encodes CASSVAQGMNTEAFF.

This sequence joins TRBV28 and TRBJ1-2; D not certain. V dropped 3 bases and J dropped 5 bases, with 10 bases sitting between them. Germline V gives CDR1 MDHEN, CDR2 SYDVKM. This CDR3 comprises 13 residues. The CDR3 sequence is CASSFRLVYGYTF. CDR3 bases: TGTGCCAGCAGTTTCCGTCTAGTTTATGGCTACACCTTC.

This chain uses TRBV27 with TRBJ2-5; 7 nucleotides line up with TRBD1. The germline gives CDR1 MNHEY, CDR2 SMNVEV (reference sequence). J lost 0 bases, V lost 6 bases, and 4 bases had no gene match. The CDR3 is made up of 14 amino acids. CDR3 protein: CASSRTGHQETQYF. CDR3 nucleotide sequence: TGTGCCAGCAGCAGGACAGGTCACCAAGAGACCCAGTACTTC.

The V call is TRBV2, the J call TRBJ1-1; 11 bases map to TRBD1. After removal of 1 base from V and 1 base from J, the junction contained 14 bases not matched to a gene. The CDR3 is 20 residues long. Germline lookup yields CDR1 SNHLY and CDR2 FYNNEI. The CDR3 DNA sequence: TGTGCCAGCAGTGAAGTGATCGGACAGGGGGCGCCCCGGTGGAACACTGAAGCTTTCTTT. Amino acid sequence: CASSEVIGQGAPRWNTEAFF.

This clone was counted a single time. The chain joins TRBV11-2 to TRBJ2-7; 8 bases fit TRBD1. Per the germline V gene, CDR1 is SGHAT and CDR2 is FQNNGV. After removal of 2 bases from V and 5 bases from J, the junction contained 11 bases not matched to a gene. This CDR3 comprises 16 residues. Here the CDR3 reads CASSLRVGSGGNEQYF. CDR3 nucleotide sequence: TGTGCCAGCAGCTTACGGGTCGGATCAGGGGGCAACGAGCAGTACTTC.

The genes are TRBV7-9 and TRBJ2-3; TRBD1 matches at 8 bases. The V gene's germline CDR1 is SEHNR and CDR2 FQNEAQ (reference sequence). The CDR3 is 15 residues long. J lost 3 bases, V lost 5 bases, and 7 bases had no gene match. Written as DNA, the CDR3 is TGTGCCAGCAGCCCGGGACAGGTAATAACAGATACGCAGTATTTT. It encodes CASSPGQVITDTQYF.

Only a few counts were recorded for this clone. The gene calls are TRBV7-2 and TRBJ1-5, with D uncertain. This CDR3 contains 12 residues. Germline CDR1 and CDR2: SGHTA and FQGNSA. The V end was cut by 2 bases, the J end by 7 bases, with 6 bases between. CDR3 region: CASSLQWQPQHF. The CDR3 DNA reads TGTGCCAGCAGCTTACAGTGGCAGCCCCAGCATTTT. The full variable domain, its missing parts supplied by reference TRBV7-2 and TRBJ1-5, is GAGVSQSPSNKVTEKGKDVELRCDPISGHTALYWYRQSLGQGLEFLIYFQGNSAPDKSGLPSDRFSAERTGGSVSTLTIQRTQQEDSAVYLCASSLQWQPQHFGDGTRLSIL.

The J gene is TRBJ1-5, the V gene TRBV27; TRBD1 might be the D (5 bases). Trimming shortened V by 6 bases and J by 3 bases, and 15 bases separated the two germline ends. The CDR3 is 15 residues long. Per the germline V gene, CDR1 is MNHEY and CDR2 is SMNVEV (reference sequence). The chain's CDR3 is CASRTGGSYNQPQHF. The CDR3 bases are TGTGCCAGCAGGACGGGGGGGTCCTACAATCAGCCCCAGCATTTT.

The J gene is TRBJ2-7, the V gene TRBV15, with 11 bases identical to TRBD2. J was trimmed by 2 bases and V by 3 bases; bases with no gene match: 6. Germline V gene sequence: CDR1 LNHNV, CDR2 YYDKDF (reference sequence). The CDR3 consists of 16 residues. The CDR3 nucleotides read TGTGCCACCAGCAGGGCGACTAGCGGGAATGCCTACGAGCAGTACTTC. Protein: CATSRATSGNAYEQYF.

This sequence joins TRBV5-8 and TRBJ1-2; D remains unclear. CDR3 length: 15 residues. V was pared by 0 bases and J by 1 base, with 10 bases between. Germline V CDR1 and CDR2: SGHTS, YDEGEE. CDR3 coding DNA: TGTGCCAGCAGCTTGGGGGCAGGATTTAACTATGGCTACACCTTC. Its translation: CASSLGAGFNYGYTF.

The chain combines TRBV19 with TRBJ2-3, with a possible D match to TRBD1 (6 bases). Germline V gives CDR1 LNHDA, CDR2 SQIVND (reference sequence). The CDR3 extends over 15 amino acids. V shed 6 bases and J shed 1 base, with 14 bases lying between them. CDR3 region: CASSSRGTGTDTQYF. DNA of the CDR3: TGTGCCAGTAGCTCAAGGGGGACGGGCACAGATACGCAGTATTTT.

The chain employs TRBV10-2 and TRBJ1-5; 9 positions match TRBD1. The CDR3 sequence is 13 residues long. The ends lost 8 bases at V and 5 bases at J; junction bases unmatched: 4. CDR1 and CDR2 (germline): WSHSY, SAAADI. The CDR3 loop reads CASGGTGYQPQHF. The CDR3, as DNA: TGCGCCAGCGGAGGGACAGGGTATCAGCCCCAGCATTTT.

The chain uses TRBV27 and TRBJ2-3, with D possibly matching TRBD2 (5 bases). The CDR3 consists of 15 residues. V was cut by 6 bases and J by 3 bases, with 16 bases left in between. In germline, CDR1 is MNHEY, CDR2 SMNVEV (reference sequence). CDR3 bases: TGTGCCAGCAGAGGGAGCCCCGCACGTACAGATACGCAGTATTTT. This translates into CASRGSPARTDTQYF.

The J gene is TRBJ1-2, the V gene TRBV25-1, with D maybe TRBD1 (6 bases). Trimming took off 5 bases at V and 1 base at J, with 17 bases between the two ends. CDR3 length equals 16 residues. Looked up from germline, CDR1 is MGHDK and CDR2 is SYGVNS. The CDR3 is CASSSGTTGFNYGYTF. The CDR3 coding sequence is TGTGCCAGCAGTTCCGGGACAACAGGGTTTAACTATGGCTACACCTTC.

The J gene is TRBJ1-1, the V gene TRBV7-9; the D is unclear. The CDR3 extends over 14 amino acids. CDR1 and CDR2 from the germline V gene are SEHNR and FQNEAQ (reference sequence). The V and J ends lost 2 bases and 3 bases respectively, with 10 bases between them. This chain's CDR3 is CASSLSRDYTEAFF. CDR3 nucleotides: TGTGCCAGCAGCTTATCGAGGGATTACACTGAAGCTTTCTTT.

This clone has just one count. The V gene is TRBV6-5, the J gene TRBJ1-4; D is unclear. The germline V and J ends were trimmed by 8 bases and 0 bases, with 13 bases remaining between them. The CDR3 consists of 15 residues. Germline V CDR1 and CDR2: MNHEY, SVGAGI. CDR3 DNA sequence: TGTGCCAGCGGGCGACACTCTGCAACTAATGAAAAACTGTTTTTT. Its translation: CASGRHSATNEKLFF.

This rearrangement joins TRBV2 to TRBJ2-6; TRBD1 matches at 8 bases. This CDR3 is 16 amino acids long. Germline V CDR1 and CDR2: SNHLY, FYNNEI. With 6 bases clipped from V and 4 bases from J, the junction kept 8 bases outside the gene matches. CDR3 sequence: CASSGTGIAGANVLTF. In DNA form, the CDR3 reads TGTGCCAGCAGCGGGACAGGTATTGCCGGGGCCAACGTCCTGACTTTC. Together with reference TRBV2 and TRBJ2-6, the CDR3 gives the full variable domain: EPEVTQTPSHQVTQMGQEVILRCVPISNHLYFYWYRQILGQKVEFLVSFYNNEISEKSEIFDDQFSVERPDGSNFTLKIRSTKLEDSAMYFCASSGTGIAGANVLTFGAGSRLTVL.

This chain uses TRBV28 with TRBJ1-1; D not certain. Germline V CDR1 and CDR2: MDHEN, SYDVKM. V lost 9 bases and J 4 bases, leaving 18 bases between the germline ends. This CDR3 region has 14 residues. CDR3 DNA: TGTGCCAGTATTGTCGCCGGTCTCCTCACTGAAGCTTTCTTT. It translates to CASIVAGLLTEAFF. The full variable domain, with the rest looked up from reference TRBV28 and TRBJ1-1, is DVKVTQSSRYLVKRTGEKVFLECVQDMDHENMFWYRQDPGLGLRLIYFSYDVKMKEKGDIPEGYSVSREKKERFSLILESASTNQTSMYLCASIVAGLLTEAFFGQGTRLTVV.

The chain is built from TRBV21-1 and TRBJ1-5. TRBV21-1 represents a pseudogene. The CDR3 contains 16 residues. CDR3 coding DNA: TGTGCCAGCAGCAAAGTTGGGGGGTTCCGAAATCAGCCCCAGCATTTT. This encodes CASSKVGGFRNQPQHF.

The gene calls are TRBV6-5 and TRBJ1-5, with D possibly TRBD1 on 6 matching bases. The germline V and J ends were trimmed by 10 bases and 5 bases, with 15 bases remaining between them. From germline, CDR1 is MNHEY and CDR2 SVGAGI. This CDR3 is built from 13 residues. The CDR3 is CAIGAGADQPQHF. The DNA for the CDR3 is TGTGCCATTGGGGCGGGGGCAGATCAGCCCCAGCATTTT.

This clone was found once. This sequence joins TRBV19 and TRBJ1-1; D is ambiguous. V dropped 1 base and J dropped 3 bases, with 6 bases sitting between them. The CDR3 has 13 residues. CDR1 and CDR2 from the germline V gene are LNHDA and SQIVND (reference sequence). The CDR3 coding sequence is TGTGCCAGTAGTATAGCCGGGGACACTGAAGCTTTCTTT. Amino acids: CASSIAGDTEAFF.

This chain connects TRBV29-1 to TRBJ1-1; no reliable D call. The CDR3 totals 13 residues. The V and J ends lost 4 bases and 2 bases respectively, with 11 bases between them. Per germline, CDR1 SQVTM and CDR2 ANQGSEA. In nucleotides, the CDR3 is TGCAGCGTTGCAAGAGTCTTAAACACTGAAGCTTTCTTT. Protein product: CSVARVLNTEAFF. The entire variable domain, with the rest obtained from reference TRBV29-1 and TRBJ1-1, is as follows: SAVISQKPSRDICQRGTSLTIQCQVDSQVTMMFWYRQQPGQSLTLIATANQGSEATYESGFVIDKFPISRPNLTFSTLTVSNMSPEDSSIYLCSVARVLNTEAFFGQGTRLTVV.

The CDR3 loop is CASSLGFRDRGNEQYF. The DNA for the CDR3 is TGCGCCAGCAGCTTGGGATTCCGGGACAGGGGAAACGAGCAGTACTTC. The V gene is TRBV5-1, the J gene TRBJ2-7, with 10 positions matching TRBD1. CDR1 SGHRS and CDR2 YFSETQ come from the germline V gene. Trimming took 0 bases from V and 5 from J; bases not matched to a gene: 8. The CDR3 extends over 16 amino acids.

This clone appeared once. V gene TRBV4-1 combines with J gene TRBJ2-5; D unresolved. This CDR3 spans 15 amino acids. Germline assignment: CDR1 MGHRA and CDR2 YSYEKL. Trimming pared 0 bases from V and 5 bases from J, leaving 13 bases between. CDR3 DNA: TGCGCCAGCAGCCAAGAGGGTCGGGTGCGGGAGACCCAGTACTTC. The encoded protein is CASSQEGRVRETQYF.